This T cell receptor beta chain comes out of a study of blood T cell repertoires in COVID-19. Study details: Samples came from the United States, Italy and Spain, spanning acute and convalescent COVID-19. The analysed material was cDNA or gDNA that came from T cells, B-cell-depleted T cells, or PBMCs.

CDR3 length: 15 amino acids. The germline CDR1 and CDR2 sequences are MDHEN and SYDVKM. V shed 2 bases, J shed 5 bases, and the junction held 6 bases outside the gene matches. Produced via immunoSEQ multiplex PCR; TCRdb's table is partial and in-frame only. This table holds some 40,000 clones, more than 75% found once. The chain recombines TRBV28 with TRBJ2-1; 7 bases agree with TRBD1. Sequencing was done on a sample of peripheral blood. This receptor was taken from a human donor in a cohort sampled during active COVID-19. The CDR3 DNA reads TGTGCCAGCAGTTTAGGGGACAGCATACACAATGAGCAGTTCTTC. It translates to CASSLGDSIHNEQFF.